These 17 T cell receptor beta chains share one sample of origin, sequenced in a study of beta chain features in type 1 diabetes. Study results and caveats: Shortening of TCRB CDR3s, moderate but significant, appeared in all four CD4+ subsets of Type 1 diabetes patients.

These TCRs are of unknown antigen specificity. Expressed TCRB transcripts were sequenced after all isolated RNA was converted to cDNA. Produced via immunoSEQ multiplex PCR; TCRdb's table is partial and in-frame only. The sample yields approximately 60,000 clones, roughly 52% seen once. The sequenced sample was Tregs from blood. The receptor source for this set is a woman aged 40 to 50 with type 1 diabetes.

This chain joins TRBV18 and TRBJ2-1; 11 nucleotides align to TRBD1. Trimming at V came to 5 bases and at J to 3 bases, leaving 9 bases not matched to a gene. The V gene's germline CDR1 is KGHSH and CDR2 LQKENI. This CDR3 has 17 residues. CDR3 DNA: TGTGCCAGCTCATCTACCGTCGGGACAGGGGGCTACAATGAGCAGTTCTTC. It translates to CASSSTVGTGGYNEQFF. Full variable domain (missing parts from reference TRBV18 and TRBJ2-1): NAGVMQNPRHLVRRRGQEARLRCSPMKGHSHVYWYRQLPEEGLKFMVYLQKENIIDESGMPKERFSAEFPKEGPSILRIQQVVRGDSAAYFCASSSTVGTGGYNEQFFGPGTRLTVL.

J is TRBJ1-2 and V is TRBV27; 8 bases line up with TRBD1. CDR1 MNHEY and CDR2 SMNVEV come from the germline V gene (reference sequence). There are 12 residues in the CDR3. The V gene end was trimmed by 5 bases and the J gene end by 7 bases; junction bases not matched to a gene: 3. The CDR3 is CASSAGGGGYTF. The CDR3 nucleotides read TGTGCCAGCAGTGCAGGGGGCGGTGGCTACACCTTC.

The rearrangement links TRBV2 to TRBJ1-6; D ambiguous. The germline V gene has CDR1 SNHLY and CDR2 FYNNEI. The CDR3 is 11 amino acids. V lost 6 bases to trimming and J lost 15 bases, with 12 bases between them. CDR3 in DNA: TGTGCCAGCAGGCAGAGGTTGCACCTCCACTTT. Translated, it gives CASRQRLHLHF. The whole variable domain, filled in from reference TRBV2 and TRBJ1-6, reads EPEVTQTPSHQVTQMGQEVILRCVPISNHLYFYWYRQILGQKVEFLVSFYNNEISEKSEIFDDQFSVERPDGSNFTLKIRSTKLEDSAMYFCASRQRLHLHFGNGTRLTVT.

The genes are TRBV5-1 and TRBJ1-4; D perhaps matches TRBD1 (6 bases). This CDR3 spans 15 amino acids. V was shortened by 0 bases and J by 3 bases, with 9 bases between the two germline ends. Per germline, CDR1 SGHRS and CDR2 YFSETQ. The CDR3 DNA is TGCGCCAGCAGCTTGGCGGCAGGGGCTAATGAAAAACTGTTTTTT. Translating gives CASSLAAGANEKLFF.

J is TRBJ2-7 and V is TRBV7-9, with a weak D call TRBD1 (6 bases). Deletions cut 3 bases from V and 0 bases from J, with 9 bases between. The CDR3 sequence is 14 residues long. Germline V gene lookup returns CDR1 SEHNR and CDR2 FQNEAQ (reference sequence). The CDR3 here is CASSFQQGSYEQYF. The CDR3 region has the DNA TGTGCCAGCAGCTTTCAACAGGGCTCCTACGAGCAGTACTTC. Full variable domain (missing parts from reference TRBV7-9 and TRBJ2-7): DTGVSQNPRHKITKRGQNVTFRCDPISEHNRLYWYRQTLGQGPEFLTYFQNEAQLEKSRLLSDRFSAERPKGSFSTLEIQRTEQGDSAMYLCASSFQQGSYEQYFGPGTRLTVT.

The chain combines TRBV11-3 with TRBJ2-2, with 7 nucleotides matching TRBD2. Germline CDR1 SGHNT, CDR2 YENEEA. This CDR3 is built from 16 residues. Trimming at V came to 0 bases and at J to 4 bases, leaving 5 bases not matched to a gene. CDR3: CASSLEVGGPTGELFF. In DNA form, the CDR3 reads TGTGCCAGCAGCTTAGAGGTGGGAGGGCCCACCGGGGAGCTGTTTTTT.

This clone came up once. The rearrangement uses TRBV9 and TRBJ2-7, with TRBD1 matching 9 bases. Per the germline V gene, CDR1 is SGDLS and CDR2 is YYNGEE. The CDR3 runs 13 residues. The ends lost 4 bases at V and 7 bases at J; junction bases unmatched: 6. The DNA for the CDR3 is TGTGCCAGCAGCCCAGGGACAGGGAGGGAGCAGTACTTC. Protein product: CASSPGTGREQYF.

The chain employs TRBV29-1 and TRBJ2-1, with no clear D. This CDR3 comprises 12 residues. Germline loops: CDR1 SQVTM, CDR2 ANQGSEA. Trimming cost V 3 bases and J 7 bases, with 10 bases left between them. The CDR3 sequence is CSVENTVNEQFF. The CDR3 coding sequence is TGCAGCGTTGAGAACACCGTGAATGAGCAGTTCTTC.

In its sample, this clone was seen a few times. The CDR3 bases are TGTGCCACAAGCCCGAGTCCGGGAGAATTGATAAATGAAGCTTTCTTT. This codes for CATSPSPGELINEAFF. The gene calls are TRBV10-3 and TRBJ1-1; D is undetermined. Germline values: CDR1 ENHRY, CDR2 SYGVKD. V was cut by 10 bases and J by 7 bases, with 28 bases left in between. The CDR3 length is 16 residues.

The rearrangement joins TRBV27 to TRBJ1-4, with D possibly matching TRBD1 (6 bases). Trimming stripped 4 bases from V and 5 bases from J, with 23 bases between. This CDR3 is 18 amino acids long. CDR1 and CDR2 (germline): MNHEY, SMNVEV (reference sequence). For the CDR3, the DNA is TGTGCCAGCAGTTCATCACGTCCGGGGGGCTATATGAATGAAAAACTGTTTTTT. Translating gives CASSSSRPGGYMNEKLFF. Using reference TRBV27 and TRBJ1-4 for the parts outside the CDR3, the full variable domain is EAQVTQNPRYLITVTGKKLTVTCSQNMNHEYMSWYRQDPGLGLRQIYYSMNVEVTDKGDVPEGYKVSRKEKRNFPLILESPSPNQTSLYFCASSSSRPGGYMNEKLFFGSGTQLSVL.

V is TRBV20-1 and J is TRBJ2-5; D might be TRBD1 (5 bases). Matching the DNA end better, TRBJ2-7 makes the J call doubtful. Per the germline V gene, CDR1 is DFQATT and CDR2 is SNEGSKA (reference sequence). The CDR3 spans 11 residues. CDR3: CSASDSYEQYF. The DNA for the CDR3 is TGCAGTGCTAGTGACAGCTACGAGCAGTACTTC.

This chain uses TRBV7-6 with TRBJ1-5; the D is unclear. CDR3 length equals 15 residues. The V gene's germline CDR1 is SGHVS and CDR2 FNYEAQ. V was trimmed by 1 base and J by 2 bases, leaving 9 bases between them. CDR3 region: CASSLGGWGNQPQHF. The CDR3 nucleotides are TGTGCCAGCAGCTTAGGAGGATGGGGCAATCAGCCCCAGCATTTT.

This chain uses TRBV18 with TRBJ2-1, with 10 positions matching TRBD2. CDR1 is KGHSH, CDR2 LQKENI, per germline. V shed 3 bases and J 7 bases; nucleotides not matched to a gene: 6. The CDR3 is 15 amino acids. The CDR3 DNA sequence: TGTGCCAGCTCACCTCTAGCGGGAGTTGAAAATGAGCAGTTCTTC. This gives the protein CASSPLAGVENEQFF.

This clone was seen more than once but under ten times. The chain carries TRBV2 and TRBJ2-7; tentative D call: TRBD1 (6 bases). The V gene lost 4 bases and the J gene lost 7 bases, with 11 bases spanning the gap. This CDR3 has 12 residues. The germline CDR1 and CDR2 sequences are SNHLY and FYNNEI. CDR3 protein: CASSVGQREQYF. CDR3 nucleotide sequence: TGTGCCAGCAGTGTTGGACAGCGGGAGCAGTACTTC.

The J gene is TRBJ2-3, the V gene TRBV29-1; unclear D gene. Germline CDR1 is SQVTM and CDR2 is ANQGSEA. Trimming pared 5 bases from V and 2 bases from J, leaving 11 bases between. The CDR3 is 13 residues long. The CDR3 is CSVLPTYTDTQYF. The CDR3 bases are TGCAGCGTTCTTCCCACTTACACAGATACGCAGTATTTT.

J is TRBJ1-1 and V is TRBV7-2; 9 bases match TRBD1. Trimming removed 4 bases from V and 6 bases from J; junction bases left unmatched: 6. Germline V gene data show CDR1 as SGHTA and CDR2 as FQGNSA. The CDR3 is 14 amino acids. The CDR3 coding sequence is TGTGCCAGCAGCTCTCGGGACAGGGACCCTGAAGCTTTCTTT. Its protein is CASSSRDRDPEAFF.

The V call is TRBV5-6, the J call TRBJ2-3, with 7 bases that match TRBD2. Germline loops: CDR1 SGHDT, CDR2 YYEEEE. This CDR3 has 17 residues. Germline trimming cut 2 bases from V and 3 bases from J; bases unmatched to any gene: 12. The CDR3 loop is CASSFPYSRLATDTQYF. DNA for the CDR3: TGTGCCAGCAGCTTCCCCTACTCAAGACTAGCTACAGATACGCAGTATTTT.